These 19 T cell receptor beta chains share one sample of origin, sequenced in a study of response to subunit inactivated influenza vaccine. Using its own MiXCR run on the RT-PCR reads, TCRdb lists one record per CDR3 protein. The data show 550,000 to 800,000 distinct CDR3 sequences, with roughly 13% seen just once and 6.5% to 8.5% held by the top ten. The sample consisted of PBMCs from blood, taken around 14 days before vaccination. The receptors were sampled from a man in his fifties who received an inactivated influenza vaccine.

This clonotype was found many times. The gene calls are TRBV5-6 and TRBJ2-7; TRBD1 aligns across 9 bases. CDR1 SGHDT and CDR2 YYEEEE come from the germline V gene. The CDR3 totals 13 residues. V trimming: 5 bases; J trimming: 4 bases; junction bases outside the gene matches: 4. Written as DNA, the CDR3 is TGTGCCAGCAGTTGGACAGGGGCATACGAGCAGTACTTC. Translated, it gives CASSWTGAYEQYF. The full variable domain, with the rest looked up from reference TRBV5-6 and TRBJ2-7, is DAGVTQSPTHLIKTRGQQVTLRCSPKSGHDTVSWYQQALGQGPQFIFQYYEEEERQRGNFPDRFSGHQFPNYSSELNVNALLLGDSALYLCASSWTGAYEQYFGPGTRLTVT.

The CDR3 loop reads CSASVQNNQPQHF. CDR3 DNA sequence: TGCAGTGCTAGCGTGCAGAACAATCAGCCCCAGCATTTT. The J gene is TRBJ1-5, the V gene TRBV20-1; no reliable D call. Germline CDR1 reads DFQATT; CDR2 reads SNEGSKA (reference sequence). CDR3 length: 13 residues. The germline V and J ends were trimmed by 3 bases and 3 bases, with 9 bases remaining between them.

This clonotype was detected ten times or more. The chain links TRBV7-2 to TRBJ2-4; D gene ambiguous. V dropped 1 base and J dropped 11 bases, with 9 bases sitting between them. This CDR3 comprises 12 residues. Germline assignment: CDR1 SGHTA and CDR2 FQGNSA. The DNA for the CDR3 is TGTGCCAGCAGCTTAGTCGAAAATCTTCAGTACTTC. As protein: CASSLVENLQYF.

This clonotype was observed a handful of times. The rearrangement joins TRBV20-1 to TRBJ2-3, with D hard to call. Trimming left V 1 base short and J 1 base short, with 12 bases between. The CDR3 covers 15 residues. The germline V gene encodes CDR1 DFQATT and CDR2 SNEGSKA (reference sequence). The CDR3 protein is CSARVPQLRTDTQYF. The CDR3 DNA follows: TGCAGTGCTAGAGTACCTCAACTCCGCACAGATACGCAGTATTTT.

The chain links TRBV4-2 to TRBJ2-4; 11 bases line up with TRBD2. The V gene end was trimmed by 3 bases and the J gene end by 9 bases; junction bases not matched to a gene: 13. CDR1 LGHNA and CDR2 YNFKEQ come from the germline V gene. The CDR3 is 17 residues long. CDR3 in amino acids: CASSHGELAGAQGIQYF. CDR3 sequence (DNA): TGTGCCAGCAGCCACGGGGAACTAGCGGGGGCCCAAGGCATTCAGTACTTC.

This clonotype turned up a few times. J is TRBJ2-7 and V is TRBV20-1; D gene unclear. The CDR3 runs 14 residues. Per the germline V gene, CDR1 is DFQATT and CDR2 is SNEGSKA (reference sequence). The V end lost 6 bases, the J end lost 2 bases, and 17 bases lay between the germline ends. The CDR3 bases are TGCAGTGCCTCCAAGGACCTCAGGACCTACGAGCAGTACTTC. Translating it yields CSASKDLRTYEQYF.

CDR3 DNA sequence: TGTGCCAGCAGCTGGTCCGGGACAGCAAGCACAGATACGCAGTATTTT. It codes for CASSWSGTASTDTQYF. The chain employs TRBV7-2 and TRBJ2-3; 7 bases align to TRBD1. Germline lookup yields CDR1 SGHTA and CDR2 FQGNSA. V shed 4 bases and J 0 bases; nucleotides not matched to a gene: 7. The CDR3 has 16 residues. The full variable domain, completed using reference TRBV7-2 and TRBJ2-3, is GAGVSQSPSNKVTEKGKDVELRCDPISGHTALYWYRQSLGQGLEFLIYFQGNSAPDKSGLPSDRFSAERTGGSVSTLTIQRTQQEDSAVYLCASSWSGTASTDTQYFGPGTRLTVL.

V and J are TRBV5-1 and TRBJ2-7, with 11 bases that match TRBD2. The germline V gene encodes CDR1 SGHRS and CDR2 YFSETQ. This CDR3 is built from 14 residues. V lost 5 bases to trimming and J lost 5 bases; unmatched junction nucleotides: 6. The CDR3 coding sequence is TGCGCCAGCAGAACTAGCGGGAGTCGCGACGAGCAGTACTTC. Translation: CASRTSGSRDEQYF.

The chain recombines TRBV28 with TRBJ2-7; the D gene is possibly TRBD2 (6 bases). This CDR3 has 13 amino acids. Germline V gene data show CDR1 as MDHEN and CDR2 as SYDVKM. V was shortened by 7 bases and J by 3 bases, with 13 bases between the two germline ends. This CDR3 is CASTLSGFYEQYF. The CDR3 nucleotides are TGTGCCAGCACCTTAAGCGGGTTCTACGAGCAGTACTTC.

Many counts were recorded for this clonotype. This chain connects TRBV5-1 to TRBJ2-7, with D possibly being TRBD1 or TRBD2 (6 bases each). V lost 4 bases, J lost 4 bases, and 15 bases lay in between. The CDR3 has 14 amino acids. Germline lookup yields CDR1 SGHRS and CDR2 YFSETQ. The CDR3 DNA reads TGCGCCAGCAGCCAGGCGGGACAAACATACGAGCAGTACTTC. Translation gives CASSQAGQTYEQYF.

The table lists this clonotype with many counts. CDR3 nucleotide sequence: TGTGCCAGCAGCTTACAGGCGGGAGGGTACAATGAGCAGTTCTTC. This sequence encodes CASSLQAGGYNEQFF. This chain uses TRBV7-2 with TRBJ2-1; 9 bases fit TRBD2. CDR3 length: 15 amino acids. The germline V gene has CDR1 SGHTA and CDR2 FQGNSA. With 2 bases clipped from V and 4 bases from J, the junction kept 3 bases outside the gene matches.

This clonotype was detected ten times or more. V and J are TRBV5-6 and TRBJ1-1, with TRBD1 matching over 9 bases. The germline V gene encodes CDR1 SGHDT and CDR2 YYEEEE. CDR3 size: 17 residues. The V segment lost 0 bases and the J segment 4 bases; nucleotides outside the gene matches: 10. The CDR3 bases are TGTGCCAGCAGCTTGGGACAGACAGGGGGAGGGACCACTGAAGCTTTCTTT. It is translated as CASSLGQTGGGTTEAFF.

This clonotype was found many times. J is TRBJ1-6 and V is TRBV20-1, with a possible D match to TRBD1 (5 bases). V was clipped by 0 bases and J by 0 bases, with 12 bases between them. The germline gives CDR1 DFQATT, CDR2 SNEGSKA (reference sequence). This CDR3 spans 17 amino acids. The CDR3 sequence: CSAREGTGSSYNSPLHF. The CDR3 DNA is TGCAGTGCTAGAGAAGGGACGGGTAGCTCCTATAATTCACCCCTCCACTTT.

This clonotype turned up a few times. V gene TRBV9 combines with J gene TRBJ2-5; D is uncertain. The CDR3 runs to 12 residues. V lost 4 bases, J lost 5 bases, and 9 bases lay in between. The germline V gene encodes CDR1 SGDLS and CDR2 YYNGEE. CDR3 bases: TGTGCCAGCAGCCGTCCTCGGGAGACCCAGTACTTC. Translating it yields CASSRPRETQYF.

The chain carries TRBV5-1 and TRBJ2-7, with D maybe TRBD2 (6 bases). Germline V gene lookup returns CDR1 SGHRS and CDR2 YFSETQ. CDR3 length: 11 amino acids. V was cut by 7 bases and J by 7 bases, with 12 bases left in between. In DNA, the CDR3 is TGCGCCAGCCGGGGGATGGGGGAGCAGTACTTC. It encodes CASRGMGEQYF. Supplemented by reference TRBV5-1 and TRBJ2-7, the full variable domain reads KAGVTQTPRYLIKTRGQQVTLSCSPISGHRSVSWYQQTPGQGLQFLFEYFSETQRNKGNFPGRFSGRQFSNSRSEMNVSTLELGDSALYLCASRGMGEQYFGPGTRLTVT.

There are a few counts of this clonotype. The genes are TRBV7-7 and TRBJ2-3; the D is unclear. The germline CDR1 and CDR2 sequences are SSHAT and FNYEAQ (reference sequence). Trimming stripped 5 bases from V and 4 bases from J, with 16 bases between. The CDR3 runs to 15 residues. The CDR3 loop reads CASSPGSTPPDTQYF. As DNA, the CDR3 is TGTGCCAGCAGCCCCGGATCTACCCCTCCAGATACGCAGTATTTT.

The rearrangement uses TRBV25-1 and TRBJ2-3; D gene unclear. CDR1 and CDR2 (germline): MGHDK, SYGVNS. V was cut by 1 base and J by 5 bases, with 13 bases left in between. The CDR3 length is 15 residues. For the CDR3, the DNA is TGTGCCAGCAGTGAATTCTCGCGCGGTTTAGATACGCAGTATTTT. Translated, it gives CASSEFSRGLDTQYF.

The rearrangement joins TRBV2 to TRBJ2-1; 13 bases are shared with TRBD2. Losses at the gene ends were 4 bases for V and 9 bases for J; bases not matched to a gene: 6. The CDR3 consists of 15 residues. Germline V gives CDR1 SNHLY, CDR2 FYNNEI. The CDR3 loop is CASSGTSGRDGEQFF. The CDR3, as DNA: TGTGCCAGCAGTGGCACTAGCGGGAGGGATGGTGAGCAGTTCTTC.

This chain connects TRBV27 to TRBJ2-4; TRBD2 agrees at 9 bases. The CDR3 has 18 amino acids. From germline, CDR1 is MNHEY and CDR2 SMNVEV (reference sequence). Losses at the gene ends were 4 bases for V and 0 bases for J; bases not matched to a gene: 10. The CDR3 here is CASSSRGLAGLAKNIQYF. CDR3 sequence (DNA): TGTGCCAGCAGTTCTCGGGGTCTAGCGGGGCTAGCCAAAAACATTCAGTACTTC.